This T cell receptor (beta chain) was found in a study of blood T cell repertoires in COVID-19. Across the study: Whether acute or convalescent, the COVID-19 samples came from the United States, Italy and Spain.

CDR1 is MNHEY, CDR2 SMNVEV, per germline (reference sequence). Deletions cut 3 bases from V and 0 bases from J, with 14 bases between. CDR3 length: 16 residues. Produced via immunoSEQ multiplex PCR; TCRdb's table is partial and in-frame only. The sample has about 250,000 clones, roughly 85% seen once. This TCR derives from a woman aged 50 to 65 with acute COVID-19. The source material was PBMCs or T cells enriched from blood (not recorded which). The chain carries TRBV27 and TRBJ1-1; TRBD1 is a possible D gene (5 bases). The CDR3 spells CASSFTGDYMNTEAFF. The CDR3 DNA reads as TGTGCCAGCAGTTTCACGGGGGACTACATGAACACTGAAGCTTTCTTT.